This TCR beta chain was sequenced in a study of T cell responses to AZD1222 COVID-19 vaccine. Study outcomes and limitations: Recipients of AZD1222 seropositive at baseline numbered only 6 or 7.

The method was immunoSEQ multiplex PCR; TCRdb's version includes in-frame clones alone and lacks a portion of them. The data contain tens of thousands of clones, 90% of them singletons. Of note for this clone: Its specificity is unknown.

The CDR3 contains 15 residues. Trimming removed 6 bases from V and 0 bases from J, with 12 bases in between. Looked up from germline, CDR1 is MNHEY and CDR2 is SVGAGI. This TCR was sampled from an adult in good health. This material consisted of peripheral blood, taken on day 0 of AZD1222 vaccination. V and J are TRBV6-5 and TRBJ1-3, with a tentative D call TRBD1 (6 bases). The CDR3 sequence is CASRRQESSGNTIYF. The CDR3 nucleotides read TGTGCCAGCAGACGACAGGAGAGCTCTGGAAACACCATATATTTT.